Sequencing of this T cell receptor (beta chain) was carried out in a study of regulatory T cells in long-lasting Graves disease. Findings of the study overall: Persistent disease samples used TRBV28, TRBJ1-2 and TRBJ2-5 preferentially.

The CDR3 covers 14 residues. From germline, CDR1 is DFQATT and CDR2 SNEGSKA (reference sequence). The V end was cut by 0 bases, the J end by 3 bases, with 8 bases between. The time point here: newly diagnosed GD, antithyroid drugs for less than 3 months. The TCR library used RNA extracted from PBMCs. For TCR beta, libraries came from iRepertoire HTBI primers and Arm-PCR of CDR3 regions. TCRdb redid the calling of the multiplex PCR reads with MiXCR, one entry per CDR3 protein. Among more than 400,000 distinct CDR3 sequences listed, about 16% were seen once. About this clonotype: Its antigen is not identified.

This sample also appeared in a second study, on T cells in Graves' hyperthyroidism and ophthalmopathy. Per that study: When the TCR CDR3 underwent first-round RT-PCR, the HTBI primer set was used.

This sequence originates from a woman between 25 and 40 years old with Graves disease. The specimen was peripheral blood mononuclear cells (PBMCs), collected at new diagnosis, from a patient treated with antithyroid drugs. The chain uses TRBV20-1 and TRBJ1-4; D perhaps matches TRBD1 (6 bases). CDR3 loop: CSARDPGANEKLFF. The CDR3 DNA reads TGCAGTGCTAGAGATCCAGGGGCTAATGAAAAACTGTTTTTT.